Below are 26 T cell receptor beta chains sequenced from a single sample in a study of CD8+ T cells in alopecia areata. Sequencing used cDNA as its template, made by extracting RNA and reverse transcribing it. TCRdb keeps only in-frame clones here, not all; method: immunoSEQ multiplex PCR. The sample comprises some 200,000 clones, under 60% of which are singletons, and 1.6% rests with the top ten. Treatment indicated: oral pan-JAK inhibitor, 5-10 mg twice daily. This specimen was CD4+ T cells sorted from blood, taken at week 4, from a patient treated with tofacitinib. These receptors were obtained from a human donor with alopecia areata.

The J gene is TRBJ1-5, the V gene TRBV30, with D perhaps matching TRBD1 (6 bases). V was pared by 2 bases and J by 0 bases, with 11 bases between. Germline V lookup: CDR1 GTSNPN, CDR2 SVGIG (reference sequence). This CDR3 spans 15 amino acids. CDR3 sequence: CAWSRDNFSNQPQHF. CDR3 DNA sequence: TGTGCCTGGAGTCGGGACAACTTTAGCAATCAGCCCCAGCATTTT.

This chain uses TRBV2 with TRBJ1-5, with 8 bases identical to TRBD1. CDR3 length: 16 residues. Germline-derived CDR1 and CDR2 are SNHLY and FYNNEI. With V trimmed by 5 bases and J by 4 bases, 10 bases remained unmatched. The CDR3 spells CASSIATGGGNQPQHF. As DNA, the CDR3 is TGTGCCAGCAGTATAGCAACAGGGGGAGGTAATCAGCCCCAGCATTTT. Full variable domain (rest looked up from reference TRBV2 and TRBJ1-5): EPEVTQTPSHQVTQMGQEVILRCVPISNHLYFYWYRQILGQKVEFLVSFYNNEISEKSEIFDDQFSVERPDGSNFTLKIRSTKLEDSAMYFCASSIATGGGNQPQHFGDGTRLSIL.

This CDR3 reads CAWSGISAADTQYF. The CDR3 DNA is TGTGCCTGGAGTGGGATTAGCGCGGCAGATACGCAGTATTTT. This chain connects TRBV30 to TRBJ2-3; perhaps TRBD2 as D (5 bases). The CDR3 is 14 residues long. Germline V gene lookup returns CDR1 GTSNPN and CDR2 SVGIG (reference sequence). The V end was cut by 1 base, the J end by 4 bases, with 12 bases between.

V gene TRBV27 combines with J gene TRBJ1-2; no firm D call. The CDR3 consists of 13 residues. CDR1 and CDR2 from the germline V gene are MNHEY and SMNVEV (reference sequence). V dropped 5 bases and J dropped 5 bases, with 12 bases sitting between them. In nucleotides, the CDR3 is TGTGCCAGCAGTCCTGGGGAGCTATATGGCTACACCTTC. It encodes CASSPGELYGYTF.

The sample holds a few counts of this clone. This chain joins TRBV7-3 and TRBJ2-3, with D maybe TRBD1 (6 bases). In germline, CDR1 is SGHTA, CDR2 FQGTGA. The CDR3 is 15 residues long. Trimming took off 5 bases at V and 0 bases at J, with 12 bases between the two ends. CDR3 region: CASSQSGTSTDTQYF. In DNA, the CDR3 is TGTGCCAGCAGCCAGTCCGGGACAAGCACAGATACGCAGTATTTT.

This chain's CDR3 is CASSAYDGDSSYGYTF. The CDR3 DNA reads TGTGCCAGCAGTGCCTACGATGGGGATTCTAGCTATGGCTACACCTTC. The chain uses TRBV25-1 and TRBJ1-2; D is ambiguous. The germline V and J ends were trimmed by 4 bases and 4 bases, with 19 bases remaining between them. The CDR3 has 16 residues. Germline V gives CDR1 MGHDK, CDR2 SYGVNS.

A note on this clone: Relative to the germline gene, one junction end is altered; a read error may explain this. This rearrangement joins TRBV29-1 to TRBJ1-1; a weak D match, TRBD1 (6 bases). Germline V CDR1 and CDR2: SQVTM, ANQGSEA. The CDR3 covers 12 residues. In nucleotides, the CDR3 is TGCAGCGTGGAAGAGGGGGGCACTGAAGCTTTCTTT. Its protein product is CSVEEGGTEAFF.

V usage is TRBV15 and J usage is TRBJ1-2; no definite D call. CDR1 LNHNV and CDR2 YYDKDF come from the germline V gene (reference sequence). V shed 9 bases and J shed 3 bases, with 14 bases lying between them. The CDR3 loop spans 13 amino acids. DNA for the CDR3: TGTGCCACGTCATCCGCCGGGGACTATGGCTACACCTTC. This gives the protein CATSSAGDYGYTF.

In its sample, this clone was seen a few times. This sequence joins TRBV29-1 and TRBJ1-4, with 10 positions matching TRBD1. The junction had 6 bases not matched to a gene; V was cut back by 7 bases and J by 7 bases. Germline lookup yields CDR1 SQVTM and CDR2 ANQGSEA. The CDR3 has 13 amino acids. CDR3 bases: TGCAGCGGGCGACAGGGGGCAGGTGAAAAACTGTTTTTT. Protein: CSGRQGAGEKLFF.

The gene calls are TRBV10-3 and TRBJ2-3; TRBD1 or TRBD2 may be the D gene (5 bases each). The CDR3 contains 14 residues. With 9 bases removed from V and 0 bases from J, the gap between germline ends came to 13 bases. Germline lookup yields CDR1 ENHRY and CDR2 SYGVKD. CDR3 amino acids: CAINGAASTDTQYF. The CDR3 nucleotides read TGTGCCATTAACGGGGCAGCAAGCACAGATACGCAGTATTTT.

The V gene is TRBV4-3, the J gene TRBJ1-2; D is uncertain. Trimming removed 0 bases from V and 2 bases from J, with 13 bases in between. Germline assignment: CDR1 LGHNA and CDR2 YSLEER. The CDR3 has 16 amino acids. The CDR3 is CASSQEAQRVNYGYTF. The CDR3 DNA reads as TGCGCCAGCAGCCAAGAAGCACAGAGAGTCAACTATGGCTACACCTTC.

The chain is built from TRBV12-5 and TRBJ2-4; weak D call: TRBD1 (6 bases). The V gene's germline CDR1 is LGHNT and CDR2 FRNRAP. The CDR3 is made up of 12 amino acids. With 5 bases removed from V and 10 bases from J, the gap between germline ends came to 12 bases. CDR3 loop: CASGPDRLIQYF. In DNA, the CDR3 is TGTGCTAGTGGTCCTGACAGGTTAATTCAGTACTTC. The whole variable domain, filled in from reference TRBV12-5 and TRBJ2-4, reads DARVTQTPRHKVTEMGQEVTMRCQPILGHNTVFWYRQTMMQGLELLAYFRNRAPLDDSGMPKDRFSAEMPDATLATLKIQPSEPRDSAVYFCASGPDRLIQYFGAGTRLSVL.

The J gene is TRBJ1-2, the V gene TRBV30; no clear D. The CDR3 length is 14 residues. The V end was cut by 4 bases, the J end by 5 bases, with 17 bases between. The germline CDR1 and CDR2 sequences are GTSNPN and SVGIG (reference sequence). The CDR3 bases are TGTGCCTGGACGCCCGGTGACGGACCTTATGGCTACACCTTC. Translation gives CAWTPGDGPYGYTF.

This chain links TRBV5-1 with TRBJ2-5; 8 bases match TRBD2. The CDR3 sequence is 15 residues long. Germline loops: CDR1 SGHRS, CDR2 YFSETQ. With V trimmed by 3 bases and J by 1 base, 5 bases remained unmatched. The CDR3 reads CASSSLAGIQETQYF. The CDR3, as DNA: TGCGCCAGCAGCTCGTTAGCGGGGATCCAAGAGACCCAGTACTTC. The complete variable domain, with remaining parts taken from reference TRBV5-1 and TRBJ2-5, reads KAGVTQTPRYLIKTRGQQVTLSCSPISGHRSVSWYQQTPGQGLQFLFEYFSETQRNKGNFPGRFSGRQFSNSRSEMNVSTLELGDSALYLCASSSLAGIQETQYFGPGTRLLVL.

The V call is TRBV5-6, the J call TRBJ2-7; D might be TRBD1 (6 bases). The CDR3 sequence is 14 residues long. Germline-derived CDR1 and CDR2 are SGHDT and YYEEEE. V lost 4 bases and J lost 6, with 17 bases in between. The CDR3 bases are TGTGCCAGCAGCGAGTCCGACAGGTTCCTCGAGCAGTACTTC. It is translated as CASSESDRFLEQYF. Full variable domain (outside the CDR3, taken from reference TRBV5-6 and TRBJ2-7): DAGVTQSPTHLIKTRGQQVTLRCSPKSGHDTVSWYQQALGQGPQFIFQYYEEEERQRGNFPDRFSGHQFPNYSSELNVNALLLGDSALYLCASSESDRFLEQYFGPGTRLTVT.

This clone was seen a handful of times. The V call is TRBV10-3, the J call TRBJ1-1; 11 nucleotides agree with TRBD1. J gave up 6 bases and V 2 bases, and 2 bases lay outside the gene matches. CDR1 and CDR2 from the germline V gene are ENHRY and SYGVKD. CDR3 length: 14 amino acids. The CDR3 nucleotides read TGTGCCATCAGTGAGAAGGGACAGGGGGCTGAAGCTTTCTTT. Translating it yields CAISEKGQGAEAFF.

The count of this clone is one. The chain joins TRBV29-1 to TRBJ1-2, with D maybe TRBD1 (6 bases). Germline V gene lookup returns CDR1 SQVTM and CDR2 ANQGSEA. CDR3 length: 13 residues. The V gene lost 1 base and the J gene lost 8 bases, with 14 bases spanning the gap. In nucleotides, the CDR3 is TGCAGCGTTGAAGCCCCCGGGGGCGTAGGCTACACCTTC. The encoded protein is CSVEAPGGVGYTF.

CDR3 amino acids: CASSGSGSSQETQYF. CDR3 bases: TGTGCCAGCAGCGGATCGGGGTCGAGCCAAGAGACCCAGTACTTC. This sequence joins TRBV11-2 and TRBJ2-5, with TRBD2 as a possible D gene (5 bases). The CDR3 totals 15 residues. V lost 5 bases, J lost 1 base, and 14 bases lay in between. The germline CDR1 and CDR2 sequences are SGHAT and FQNNGV.

This CDR3 reads CASSLEGANTQYF. The CDR3 DNA sequence: TGTGCCAGCAGCTTAGAGGGGGCCAATACGCAGTATTTT. The V gene is TRBV7-6, the J gene TRBJ2-3; TRBD1 agrees at 7 bases. J was trimmed by 7 bases and V by 1 base; bases with no gene match: 2. CDR1 and CDR2 (germline): SGHVS, FNYEAQ. CDR3 length: 13 residues.

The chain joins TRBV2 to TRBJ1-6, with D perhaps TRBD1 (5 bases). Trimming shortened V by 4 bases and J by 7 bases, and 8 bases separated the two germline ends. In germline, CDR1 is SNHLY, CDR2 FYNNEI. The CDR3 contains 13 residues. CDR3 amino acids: CASSVAGNSPLHF. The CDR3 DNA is TGTGCCAGCAGTGTGGCAGGGAATTCACCCCTCCACTTT. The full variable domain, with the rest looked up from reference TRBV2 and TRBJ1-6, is EPEVTQTPSHQVTQMGQEVILRCVPISNHLYFYWYRQILGQKVEFLVSFYNNEISEKSEIFDDQFSVERPDGSNFTLKIRSTKLEDSAMYFCASSVAGNSPLHFGNGTRLTVT.

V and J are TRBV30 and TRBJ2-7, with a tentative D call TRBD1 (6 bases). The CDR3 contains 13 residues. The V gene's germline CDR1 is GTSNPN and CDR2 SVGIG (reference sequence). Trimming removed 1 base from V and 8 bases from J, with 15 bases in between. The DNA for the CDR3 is TGTGCCTGGAGTGGAGGACAGCAGGGTCAGCAGTACTTC. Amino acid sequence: CAWSGGQQGQQYF.

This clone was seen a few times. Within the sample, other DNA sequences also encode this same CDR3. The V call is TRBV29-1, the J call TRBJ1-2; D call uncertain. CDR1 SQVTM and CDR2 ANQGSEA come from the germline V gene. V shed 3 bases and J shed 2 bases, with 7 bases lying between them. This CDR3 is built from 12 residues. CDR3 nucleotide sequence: TGCAGCGTTGAGGGCGTGAACTATGGCTACACCTTC. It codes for CSVEGVNYGYTF.

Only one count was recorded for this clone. CDR3 loop: CASSLSAVGANVLTF. The CDR3 DNA reads TGTGCCAGCAGTTTATCGGCTGTGGGGGCCAACGTCCTGACTTTC. This chain links TRBV27 with TRBJ2-6; D is uncertain. Germline V gene sequence: CDR1 MNHEY, CDR2 SMNVEV (reference sequence). The CDR3 has 15 amino acids. Deletions cut 0 bases from V and 4 bases from J, with 7 bases between.

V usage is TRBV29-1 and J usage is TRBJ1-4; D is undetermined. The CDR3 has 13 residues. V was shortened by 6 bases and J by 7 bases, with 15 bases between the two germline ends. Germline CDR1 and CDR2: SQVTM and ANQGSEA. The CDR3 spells CSVCHGFGEKLFF. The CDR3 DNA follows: TGCAGCGTGTGCCATGGGTTTGGTGAAAAACTGTTTTTT.

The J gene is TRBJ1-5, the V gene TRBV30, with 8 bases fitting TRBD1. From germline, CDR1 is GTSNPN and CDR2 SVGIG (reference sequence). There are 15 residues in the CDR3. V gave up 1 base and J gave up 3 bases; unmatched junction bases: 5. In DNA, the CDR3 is TGTGCCTGGAGTGCAGGACAGGGTACCAATCAGCCCCAGCATTTT. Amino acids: CAWSAGQGTNQPQHF. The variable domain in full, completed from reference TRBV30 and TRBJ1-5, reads SQTIHQWPATLVQPVGSPLSLECTVEGTSNPNLYWYRQAAGRGLQLLFYSVGIGQISSEVPQNLSASRPQDRQFILSSKKLLLSDSGFYLCAWSAGQGTNQPQHFGDGTRLSIL.

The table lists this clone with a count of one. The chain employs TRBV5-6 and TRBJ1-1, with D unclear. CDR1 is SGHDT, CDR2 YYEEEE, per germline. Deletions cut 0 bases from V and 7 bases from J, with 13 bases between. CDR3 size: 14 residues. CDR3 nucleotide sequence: TGTGCCAGCAGCTTGGTTTCCACAAGCCATGAAGCTTTCTTT. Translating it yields CASSLVSTSHEAFF.